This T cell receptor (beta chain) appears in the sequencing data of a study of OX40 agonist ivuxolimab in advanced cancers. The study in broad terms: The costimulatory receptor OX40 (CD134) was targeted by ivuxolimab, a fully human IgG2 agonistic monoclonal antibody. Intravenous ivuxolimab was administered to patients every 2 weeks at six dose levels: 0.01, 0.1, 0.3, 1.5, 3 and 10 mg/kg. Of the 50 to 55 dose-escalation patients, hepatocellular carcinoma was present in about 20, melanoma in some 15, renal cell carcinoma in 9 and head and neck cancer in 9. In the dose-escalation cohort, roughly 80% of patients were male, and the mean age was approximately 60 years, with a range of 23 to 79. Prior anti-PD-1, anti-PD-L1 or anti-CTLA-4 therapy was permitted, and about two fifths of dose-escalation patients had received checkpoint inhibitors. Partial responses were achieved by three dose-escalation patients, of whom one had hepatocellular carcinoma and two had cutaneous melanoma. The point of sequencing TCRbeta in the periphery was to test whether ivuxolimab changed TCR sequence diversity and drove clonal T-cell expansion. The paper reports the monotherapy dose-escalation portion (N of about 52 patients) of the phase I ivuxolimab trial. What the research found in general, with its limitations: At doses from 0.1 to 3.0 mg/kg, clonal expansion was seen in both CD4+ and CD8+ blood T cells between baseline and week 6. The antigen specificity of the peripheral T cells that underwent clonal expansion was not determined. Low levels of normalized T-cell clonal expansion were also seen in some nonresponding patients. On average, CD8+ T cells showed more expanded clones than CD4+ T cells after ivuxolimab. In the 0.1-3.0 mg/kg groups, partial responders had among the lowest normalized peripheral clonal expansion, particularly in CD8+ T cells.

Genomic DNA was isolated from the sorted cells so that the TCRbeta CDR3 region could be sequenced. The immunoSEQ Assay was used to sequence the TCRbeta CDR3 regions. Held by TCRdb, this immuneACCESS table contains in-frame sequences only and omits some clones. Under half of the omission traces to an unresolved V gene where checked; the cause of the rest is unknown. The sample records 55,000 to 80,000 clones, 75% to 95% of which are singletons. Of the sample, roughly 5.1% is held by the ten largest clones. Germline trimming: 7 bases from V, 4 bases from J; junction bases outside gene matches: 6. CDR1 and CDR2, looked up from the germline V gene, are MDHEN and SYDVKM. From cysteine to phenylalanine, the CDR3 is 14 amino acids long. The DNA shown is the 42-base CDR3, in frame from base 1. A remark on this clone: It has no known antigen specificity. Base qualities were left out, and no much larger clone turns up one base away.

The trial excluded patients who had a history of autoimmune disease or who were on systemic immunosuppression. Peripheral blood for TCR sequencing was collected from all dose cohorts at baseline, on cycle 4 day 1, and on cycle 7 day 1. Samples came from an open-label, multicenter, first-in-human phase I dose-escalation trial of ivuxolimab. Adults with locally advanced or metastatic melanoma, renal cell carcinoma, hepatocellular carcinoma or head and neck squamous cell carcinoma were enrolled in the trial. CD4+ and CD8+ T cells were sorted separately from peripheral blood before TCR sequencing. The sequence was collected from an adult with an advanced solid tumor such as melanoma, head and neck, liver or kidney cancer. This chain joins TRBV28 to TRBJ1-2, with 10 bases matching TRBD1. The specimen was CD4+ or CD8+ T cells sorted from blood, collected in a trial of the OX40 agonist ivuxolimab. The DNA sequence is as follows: TGTGCCAGCAACCGGGACAGGGGCGGCTATGGCTACACCTTC. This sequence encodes CASNRDRGGYGYTF.